This T cell receptor beta chain was recorded in a study of T cell responses to AZD1222 COVID-19 vaccine. The CDR3 covers 11 residues. The V gene lost 6 bases and the J gene lost 8 bases, with 8 bases spanning the gap. The germline V gene encodes CDR1 MNHEY and CDR2 SVGAGI. As concerns this clone: No antigen is known for it.

Findings and limits, study-wide: Of the AZD1222 recipients, only six or seven were seropositive at baseline. Spike-specific TCRs gained breadth and depth after people received two AZD1222 doses. No day 14 peak samples; only post-peak repertoires were characterized.

TCRdb's table, derived via immunoSEQ multiplex PCR, lists solely in-frame clones and lacks some. The repertoire consists of 180,000 or so clones, with roughly 92% occurring once and the leading ten covering under 2%. Sequencing used peripheral blood, obtained 28 days after the second AZD1222 dose. The chain carries TRBV6-5 and TRBJ2-4; D ambiguous. This receptor was obtained from an adult who received the AZD1222 COVID-19 vaccine. The CDR3 loop is CASRIGYIQYF. CDR3 bases: TGTGCCAGCAGGATAGGGTACATTCAGTACTTC.